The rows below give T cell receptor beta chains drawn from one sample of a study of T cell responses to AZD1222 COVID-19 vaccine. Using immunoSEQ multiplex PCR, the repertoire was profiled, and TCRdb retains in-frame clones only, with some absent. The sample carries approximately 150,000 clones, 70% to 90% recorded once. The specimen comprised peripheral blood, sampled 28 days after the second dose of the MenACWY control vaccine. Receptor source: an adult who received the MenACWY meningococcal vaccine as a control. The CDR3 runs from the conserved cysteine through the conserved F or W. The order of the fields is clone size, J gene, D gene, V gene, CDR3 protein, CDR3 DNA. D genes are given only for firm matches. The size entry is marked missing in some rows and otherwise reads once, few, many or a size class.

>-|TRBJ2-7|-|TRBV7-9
CASSFRDTVEQYF
TGTGCCAGCAGCTTCCGGGACACTGTCGAGCAGTACTTC
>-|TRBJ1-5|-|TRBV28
CASSLGHGGGQPQHF
TGTGCCAGCAGTTTAGGTCATGGTGGCGGGCAGCCCCAGCATTTT
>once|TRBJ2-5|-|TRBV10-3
CAISYSSEVKTQYF
TGTGCCATCAGTTATTCTAGCGAGGTCAAGACCCAGTACTTC
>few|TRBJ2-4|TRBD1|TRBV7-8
CASSLAGPGGGIQYF
TGTGCCAGCAGCTTAGCTGGACCAGGGGGCGGCATTCAGTACTTC
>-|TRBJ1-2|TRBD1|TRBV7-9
CASSSGTGEAGYTF
TGTGCCAGCAGCTCGGGGACAGGGGAGGCTGGCTACACCTTC
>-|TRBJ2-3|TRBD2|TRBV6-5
CASSLIAGETDTQYF
TGTGCCAGCAGTTTGATAGCGGGGGAAACAGATACGCAGTATTTT
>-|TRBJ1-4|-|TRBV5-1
CASSLGVPTNEKLFF
TGCGCCAGCAGCTTAGGGGTTCCAACTAATGAAAAACTGTTTTTT
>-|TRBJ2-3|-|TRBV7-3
CASSLTLRTSSTDTQYF
TGTGCCAGCAGCTTAACGTTAAGGACATCGAGTACAGATACGCAGTATTTT
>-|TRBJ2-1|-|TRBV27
CASSLIRGGEQFF
TGTGCCAGCAGCCTTATCCGCGGCGGTGAGCAGTTCTTC
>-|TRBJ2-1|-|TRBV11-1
CASSLNRDHSYNEQFF
TGTGCCAGCAGCTTAAACCGGGACCACTCCTACAATGAGCAGTTCTTC
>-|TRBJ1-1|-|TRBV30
CAWTKRGGTEAFF
TGTGCCTGGACTAAGAGAGGGGGCACTGAAGCTTTCTTT
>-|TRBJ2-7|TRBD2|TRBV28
CASSPNLSGRDYEQYF
TGTGCCAGCAGTCCGAACCTGAGCGGGAGGGACTACGAGCAGTACTTC
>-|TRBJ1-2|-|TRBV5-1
CASSLAGSNYGYTF
TGCGCCAGCAGCTTAGCAGGATCCAACTATGGCTACACCTTC
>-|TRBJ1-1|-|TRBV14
CASSQGARVSKGNTEAFF
TGTGCCAGCAGCCAAGGGGCTAGAGTTTCCAAAGGGAACACTGAAGCTTTCTTT
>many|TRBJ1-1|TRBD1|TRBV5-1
CASSLGGQGTEAFF
TGCGCCAGCAGCTTGGGGGGACAGGGCACTGAAGCTTTCTTT
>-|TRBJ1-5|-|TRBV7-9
CASSLETWGRSMVPQHF
TGTGCCAGCAGCTTAGAAACCTGGGGACGGTCAATGGTGCCCCAGCATTTT
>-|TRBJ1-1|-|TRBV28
CASSLRYREPGWNTEAFF
TGTGCCAGCAGTTTAAGATACAGGGAGCCCGGGTGGAACACTGAAGCTTTCTTT
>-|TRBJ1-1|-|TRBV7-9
CASSPGTPEAFF
TGTGCCAGCAGCCCTGGGACACCTGAAGCTTTCTTT
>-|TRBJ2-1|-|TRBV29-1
CSGTAFSNEQFF
TGCAGCGGGACTGCATTCTCCAATGAGCAGTTCTTC
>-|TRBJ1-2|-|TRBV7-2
CASSLLQGNYGYTF
TGTGCCAGCAGCTTACTTCAGGGGAACTATGGCTACACCTTC
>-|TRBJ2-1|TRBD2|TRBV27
CASSPIRLAMGDEQFF
TGTGCCAGCAGTCCGATACGACTAGCGATGGGGGATGAGCAGTTCTTC
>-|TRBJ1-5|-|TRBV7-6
CASSSLPVPPAQPQHF
TGTGCCAGCAGCTCGCTACCGGTTCCTCCAGCACAGCCCCAGCATTTT
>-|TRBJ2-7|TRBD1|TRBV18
CASSPGDRALFEQYF
TGTGCCAGCTCACCAGGAGACAGGGCCCTTTTCGAGCAGTACTTC
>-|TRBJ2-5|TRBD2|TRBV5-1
CASSYTLAGEIETQYF
TGCGCCAGCAGTTATACTCTAGCGGGAGAGATAGAGACCCAGTACTTC
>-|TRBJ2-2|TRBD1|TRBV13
CASSSDDRGAGELFF
TGTGCCAGCAGCTCCGACGACAGGGGGGCCGGGGAGCTGTTTTTT
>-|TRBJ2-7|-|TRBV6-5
CASSRSWTNEQYF
TGTGCCAGCAGTCGTTCCTGGACAAACGAGCAGTACTTC
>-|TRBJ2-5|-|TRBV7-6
CASSLEAWTYQETQYF
TGTGCCAGCAGCTTAGAAGCCTGGACGTACCAAGAGACCCAGTACTTC
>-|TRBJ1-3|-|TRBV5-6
CASSFPGNTIYF
TGTGCCAGCAGCTTTCCTGGAAACACCATATATTTT
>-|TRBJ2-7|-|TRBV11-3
CASSLTGAYEQYF
TGTGCCAGCAGCTTGACCGGGGCCTACGAGCAGTACTTC
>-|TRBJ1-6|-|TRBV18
CASSLSGPINSPLHF
TGTGCCAGCTCACTTTCGGGACCTATTAATTCACCCCTCCACTTT
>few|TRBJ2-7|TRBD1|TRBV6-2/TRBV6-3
CASSYSVRDSSYEQYF
TGTGCCAGCAGTTACTCAGTTCGGGACAGCTCCTACGAGCAGTACTTC
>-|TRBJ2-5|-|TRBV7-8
CASSLNRATQETQYF
TGTGCCAGCAGCTTAAATCGGGCAACCCAAGAGACCCAGTACTTC
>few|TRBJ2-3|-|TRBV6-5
CASSRDEMGDTQYF
TGTGCCAGCAGCCGGGACGAAATGGGGGATACGCAGTATTTT
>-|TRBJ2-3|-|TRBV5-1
CASSPFDSTDTQYF
TGCGCCAGCAGCCCTTTCGATAGCACAGATACGCAGTATTTT
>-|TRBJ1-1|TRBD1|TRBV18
CASSPGTGMTEAFF
TGTGCCAGCTCACCAGGGACAGGGATGACTGAAGCTTTCTTT
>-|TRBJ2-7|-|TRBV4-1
CASSQPGSSYEQYF
TGCGCCAGCAGCCAACCAGGGAGCTCCTACGAGCAGTACTTC
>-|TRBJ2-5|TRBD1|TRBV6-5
CASSLSGQGEETQYF
TGTGCCAGCAGTCTTTCGGGACAGGGAGAAGAGACCCAGTACTTC
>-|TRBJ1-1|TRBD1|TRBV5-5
CASSHRGPVTEAFF
TGTGCCAGCAGCCACAGGGGGCCCGTCACTGAAGCTTTCTTT
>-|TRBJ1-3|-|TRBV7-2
CASSRGGISGNTIYF
TGTGCCAGCAGCCGGGGAGGGATCTCTGGAAACACCATATATTTT
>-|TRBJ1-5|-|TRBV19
CASSIGQSLNQPQHF
TGTGCCAGTAGTATAGGCCAGTCTCTCAATCAGCCCCAGCATTTT
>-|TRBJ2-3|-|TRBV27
CASNIIGTGATDTQYF
TGTGCCAGCAATATCATCGGGACCGGGGCCACAGATACGCAGTATTTT
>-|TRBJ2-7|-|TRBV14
CASSGYSGSGEQYF
TGTGCCAGCAGCGGATATTCAGGGTCGGGCGAGCAGTACTTC
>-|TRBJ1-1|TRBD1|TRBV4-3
CASSREDRGQDTEAFF
TGCGCCAGCAGCCGCGAGGACAGGGGGCAGGACACTGAAGCTTTCTTT
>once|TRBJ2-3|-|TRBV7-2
CASSLARASADTQYF
TGTGCCAGCAGCTTAGCACGGGCAAGCGCAGATACGCAGTATTTT
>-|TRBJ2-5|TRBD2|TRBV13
CASSLRLAGGKETQYF
TGTGCCAGCAGCTTAAGGCTAGCGGGGGGGAAGGAGACCCAGTACTTC
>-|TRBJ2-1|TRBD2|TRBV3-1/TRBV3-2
CASSHLTGTSGATGNEQFF
TGTGCCAGCAGCCACCTGACCGGGACTAGCGGGGCCACGGGCAATGAGCAGTTCTTC
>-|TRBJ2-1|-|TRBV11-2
CASSLEVGEQFF
TGTGCCAGCAGCTTAGAAGTAGGTGAGCAGTTCTTC
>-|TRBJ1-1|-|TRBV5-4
CASSLDSTGNTEAFF
TGTGCCAGCAGCTTGGATAGCACAGGAAACACTGAAGCTTTCTTT
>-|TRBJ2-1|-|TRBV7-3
CASSFQGWGNEQFF
TGTGCCAGCAGCTTTCAGGGTTGGGGCAATGAGCAGTTCTTC